A single sample is the source of the 9 T cell receptor beta chains below, sequenced in a study of OX40 agonist ivuxolimab in advanced cancers. Libraries were prepared by immunoSEQ multiplex PCR; TCRdb keeps only in-frame clonotypes and omits some of them. The data hold 45,000 to 55,000 clones, with approximately 84% observed a single time. The material was CD4+ or CD8+ T cells sorted from blood, obtained in a trial of the OX40 agonist ivuxolimab. These TCRs come from an adult with an advanced solid tumor such as melanoma, head and neck, liver or kidney cancer.

This sequence joins TRBV28 and TRBJ2-7; the match to TRBD1 covers 8 bases. The CDR3 loop spans 15 amino acids. Per the germline V gene, CDR1 is MDHEN and CDR2 is SYDVKM. V gave up 3 bases and J gave up 10 bases; unmatched junction bases: 14. DNA for the CDR3: TGTGCCAGCAGTTTCCTGGACAGGGACCCCGGGTATCAGTACTTC. Translation: CASSFLDRDPGYQYF.

As concerns this clone: A read error may account for a junction end that differs from germline. The same CDR3 can be traced to other DNA sequences in this sample. The chain joins TRBV7-2 to TRBJ2-2, with D tentatively TRBD2 (7 bases). This CDR3 has 18 amino acids. Germline V gene data show CDR1 as SGHTA and CDR2 as FQGNSA. The CDR3, as DNA: TGCGCCAGCAGCTTAGGTTTAGGGGGGACTATCCTCACCGGGGAGCTGTTTTTT. Residues: CASSLGLGGTILTGELFF. Filled out from reference TRBV7-2 and TRBJ2-2, the complete variable domain reads GAGVSQSPSNKVTEKGKDVELRCDPISGHTALYWYRQSLGQGLEFLIYFQGNSAPDKSGLPSDRFSAERTGGSVSTLTIQRTQQEDSAVYLCASSLGLGGTILTGELFFGEGSRLTVL.

This sequence joins TRBV18 and TRBJ2-1; the match to TRBD1 covers 9 bases. The CDR3 is made up of 15 amino acids. Trimming removed 2 bases from V and 7 bases from J; junction bases left unmatched: 6. Looked up from germline, CDR1 is KGHSH and CDR2 is LQKENI. The CDR3 coding sequence is TGTGCCAGCTCACCAAGGGGACAGGGAAGGAATGAGCAGTTCTTC. Its protein product is CASSPRGQGRNEQFF.

This chain uses TRBV19 with TRBJ1-5, with a weak D call TRBD1 (5 bases). CDR1 is LNHDA, CDR2 SQIVND, per germline (reference sequence). The CDR3 totals 13 residues. Trimming cost V 5 bases and J 7 bases, with 12 bases left between them. This CDR3 reads CASSGRARQPQHF. DNA for the CDR3: TGTGCCAGTAGTGGCAGGGCCCGACAGCCCCAGCATTTT.

V gene TRBV29-1 combines with J gene TRBJ1-2; D might be TRBD1 (5 bases). CDR3 size: 12 residues. The germline CDR1 and CDR2 sequences are SQVTM and ANQGSEA. The V end was cut by 7 bases, the J end by 4 bases, with 13 bases between. CDR3 sequence (DNA): TGCAGCGCTGTAACCGGGGCCTATGGCTACACCTTC. The encoded protein is CSAVTGAYGYTF.

The chain couples TRBV7-2 to TRBJ2-5; TRBD1 might be the D (6 bases). Germline lookup yields CDR1 SGHTA and CDR2 FQGNSA. The CDR3 has 14 residues. The ends were cut back, 4 bases at V and 2 bases at J, with 11 bases in the middle. DNA for the CDR3: TGTGCCAGCAGCTCCGGACAGATACAAGAGACCCAGTACTTC. This translates into CASSSGQIQETQYF.

The genes are TRBV10-1 and TRBJ2-1; D gene uncertain. CDR3 length equals 13 residues. V was trimmed by 8 bases and J by 3 bases, leaving 11 bases between them. Germline V CDR1 and CDR2: WNHNN, SYGVQD (reference sequence). In DNA form, the CDR3 reads TGCGCCAGCTCAAGGATCGGCTACAATGAGCAGTTCTTC. It translates to CASSRIGYNEQFF.

This sequence joins TRBV30 and TRBJ2-1, with D hard to call. The CDR3 length is 11 residues. CDR1 is GTSNPN and CDR2 is SVGIG in the germline V gene (reference sequence). V dropped 5 bases and J dropped 1 base, with 3 bases sitting between them. The CDR3 DNA sequence: TGTGCCTGGGGTTCCTACAATGAGCAGTTCTTC. It yields the protein CAWGSYNEQFF. Drawing the rest from reference TRBV30 and TRBJ2-1, the complete variable domain is SQTIHQWPATLVQPVGSPLSLECTVEGTSNPNLYWYRQAAGRGLQLLFYSVGIGQISSEVPQNLSASRPQDRQFILSSKKLLLSDSGFYLCAWGSYNEQFFGPGTRLTVL.

The V call is TRBV7-3, the J call TRBJ2-4; 7 bases map to TRBD1. The CDR3 runs 14 residues. Germline CDR1 and CDR2: SGHTA and FQGTGA. Trimming cost V 5 bases and J 5 bases; bases outside gene matches: 6. CDR3 in DNA: TGTGCCAGCAGCCGCACCGGGACAGAAAACATTCAGTACTTC. Its translation is CASSRTGTENIQYF.